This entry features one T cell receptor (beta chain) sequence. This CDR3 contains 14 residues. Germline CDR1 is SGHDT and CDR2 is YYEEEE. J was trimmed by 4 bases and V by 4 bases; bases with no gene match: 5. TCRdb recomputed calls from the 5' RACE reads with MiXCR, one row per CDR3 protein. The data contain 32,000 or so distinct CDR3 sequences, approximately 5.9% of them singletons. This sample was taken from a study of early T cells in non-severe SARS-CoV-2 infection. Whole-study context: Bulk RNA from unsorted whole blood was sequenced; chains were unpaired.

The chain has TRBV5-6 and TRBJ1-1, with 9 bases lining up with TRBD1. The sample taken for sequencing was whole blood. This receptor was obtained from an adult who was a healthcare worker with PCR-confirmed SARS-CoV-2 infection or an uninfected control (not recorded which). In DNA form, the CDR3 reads TGTGCCAGCAGCATAGGACAGGGGACCACTGAAGCTTTCTTT. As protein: CASSIGQGTTEAFF. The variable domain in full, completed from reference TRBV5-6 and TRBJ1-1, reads DAGVTQSPTHLIKTRGQQVTLRCSPKSGHDTVSWYQQALGQGPQFIFQYYEEEERQRGNFPDRFSGHQFPNYSSELNVNALLLGDSALYLCASSIGQGTTEAFFGQGTRLTVV.